This TCR beta chain originates from a study of shared clonotypes between healthy human individuals. Naive-designated CD8 cells lacked CD45RO, were positively enriched for CCR7, and omitted terminally differentiated effector memory CD45RA+ cells. Sequencing used immunoSEQ multiplex PCR; TCRdb keeps in-frame clones, though not all of them. The sample records about 2 million clones, just under 95% being singletons. Germline trimming cut 3 bases from V and 3 bases from J; bases unmatched to any gene: 5. The CDR3 runs to 14 residues. Germline CDR1 reads SGDLS; CDR2 reads YYNGEE. The clonotype was recovered from a man younger than 30 in good health. The sequencing input was naive CD8+ T cells sorted from blood. This sequence joins TRBV9 and TRBJ2-7; 8 bases match TRBD2. CDR3 sequence reads: CASSAAGGVYEQYF. The CDR3 coding sequence is TGTGCCAGCAGCGCTGCCGGGGGGGTCTACGAGCAGTACTTC.